This T cell receptor beta chain derives from a study of CD8+ T cells in alopecia areata. This clone was seen only a few times. Its specificity is unknown. It was cDNA, reverse transcribed from extracted RNA, that served as the sequencing template. Some clones are missing from TCRdb's copy, which holds only in-frame ones; the method was immunoSEQ multiplex PCR. The sample holds tens of thousands of clones, roughly 50% seen once. The length of the CDR3 is 15 residues. With V trimmed by 6 bases and J by 12 bases, 16 bases remained unmatched. Germline V gene sequence: CDR1 KGHSH, CDR2 LQKENI. Regarding treatment: oral pan-JAK inhibitor, 5-10 mg twice daily. Study conclusions and caveats: Lesional scalp, notably in alopecia totalis/universalis, had clonality above that of normal scalp. It was observed that many expanded lesional clones persisted in scalp and blood during tofacitinib.

The sequence derives from a human donor with alopecia areata. V and J are TRBV18 and TRBJ2-1; 8 bases map to TRBD2. The sample consisted of CD8+ T cells sorted from blood, taken at approximately week 36, from a patient treated with tofacitinib. For the CDR3, the DNA is TGTGCCAGCTCGTCACTAGCGGTAGACAATGAATGGCAGTTCTTC. Its translation: CASSSLAVDNEWQFF.